Listed here is a single T cell receptor (beta chain). Some clones are missing from TCRdb's copy, which holds only in-frame ones; the method was immunoSEQ multiplex PCR. The data show more than 10,000 clones, roughly 77% seen once. This record belongs to a study of chemoradiotherapy in HPV16-positive cancers. Germline V CDR1 and CDR2: SGHDT, YYEEEE. The germline V and J ends were trimmed by 4 bases and 0 bases, with 16 bases remaining between them. This CDR3 has 16 amino acids. The rearrangement uses TRBV5-6 and TRBJ1-1, with D unresolved. Collection took place from a patient who underwent chemoradiotherapy. This receptor was taken from a human donor with HPV-associated anogenital cancer. The CDR3 region has the DNA TGTGCCAGCAGCCCCCCAGGACGGTTAATGAACACTGAAGCTTTCTTT. This translates into CASSPPGRLMNTEAFF.